The 19 T cell receptor beta chains below were found in one sample sequenced in a study of chemoradiotherapy in HPV16-positive cancers. Profiling relied on immunoSEQ multiplex PCR, and the TCRdb table lists in-frame clones only, not all of them. Counted here are about 11,000 clones, 75% occurring once; the ten biggest clones make up roughly 7%. This specimen was acquired from a patient who underwent chemoradiotherapy. All receptors derive from a human donor with HPV-associated anogenital cancer.

The J gene is TRBJ1-5, the V gene TRBV30; D not resolved. Between the trimmed V and J ends, which lost 0 bases and 2 bases, there was a span of 5 bases. Germline assignment: CDR1 GTSNPN and CDR2 SVGIG (reference sequence). The CDR3 contains 13 residues. The CDR3 is CAWSVKGNQPQHF. The CDR3 nucleotides read TGTGCCTGGAGTGTAAAGGGCAATCAGCCCCAGCATTTT.

The V call is TRBV30, the J call TRBJ2-3; D is unresolved. This CDR3 comprises 13 residues. Trimming removed 0 bases from V and 4 bases from J, with 8 bases in between. The germline V gene encodes CDR1 GTSNPN and CDR2 SVGIG (reference sequence). CDR3: CAWSVLVADTQYF. The CDR3 nucleotides read TGTGCCTGGAGTGTACTCGTAGCAGATACGCAGTATTTT.

The J gene is TRBJ1-2, the V gene TRBV6-1; the D is unclear. The germline CDR1 and CDR2 sequences are MNHNS and SASEGT. CDR3 size: 13 residues. Trimming left V 7 bases short and J 2 bases short, with 11 bases between. The CDR3 region has the DNA TGTGCCAGCAACCGTCTGGGGAACTATGGCTACACCTTC. It encodes CASNRLGNYGYTF.

The rearrangement links TRBV4-1 to TRBJ2-7, with TRBD2 identical over 13 bases. CDR1 is MGHRA, CDR2 YSYEKL, per germline. CDR3 length equals 16 residues. After removal of 4 bases from V and 6 bases from J, the junction contained 9 bases not matched to a gene. In DNA, the CDR3 is TGCGCCAGCAGCCCCCTCGGGACTAGCGGGATGGGCGAGCAGTACTTC. The encoded protein is CASSPLGTSGMGEQYF.

The genes are TRBV5-6 and TRBJ1-1, with 7 bases aligning to TRBD1. The CDR3 consists of 13 residues. Unmatched junction bases numbered 2, after V lost 2 bases and J lost 4 bases. Germline CDR1 is SGHDT and CDR2 is YYEEEE. CDR3 region: CASSLQGTTEAFF. CDR3 DNA: TGTGCCAGCAGCTTACAGGGGACCACTGAAGCTTTCTTT.

This sequence joins TRBV4-1 and TRBJ2-7; D not certain. The CDR3 loop spans 15 amino acids. Germline CDR1 MGHRA, CDR2 YSYEKL. V lost 0 bases and J 3 bases, leaving 12 bases between the germline ends. The CDR3: CASSQEVERFYEQYF. The CDR3 nucleotides are TGCGCCAGCAGCCAAGAAGTGGAAAGGTTCTACGAGCAGTACTTC.

This clone was counted once. The CDR3 bases are TGTGCCATCAGCACTAGTAGCTCCTACAATGAGCAGTTCTTC. It is translated as CAISTSSSYNEQFF. The chain joins TRBV10-3 to TRBJ2-1; perhaps TRBD2 as D (5 bases). There are 14 residues in the CDR3. Trimming left V 6 bases short and J 0 bases short, with 9 bases between. Per the germline V gene, CDR1 is ENHRY and CDR2 is SYGVKD.

This clone has more than one count but fewer than ten. The CDR3, as DNA: TGTGCCAGCAGCCTGGACACCGGGGAGCTGTTTTTT. Protein: CASSLDTGELFF. The chain recombines TRBV6-1 with TRBJ2-2, with D unclear. V was clipped by 6 bases and J by 3 bases, with 5 bases between them. This CDR3 contains 12 residues. CDR1 MNHNS and CDR2 SASEGT come from the germline V gene.

The V gene is TRBV28, the J gene TRBJ2-7; TRBD1 matches 9 bases. Germline assignment: CDR1 MDHEN and CDR2 SYDVKM. Trimming at V came to 6 bases and at J to 5 bases, leaving 11 bases not matched to a gene. The CDR3 totals 15 residues. The CDR3 bases are TGTGCCAGCAGCCCGATGGGACAGGGTATCAACGAGCAGTACTTC. This gives the protein CASSPMGQGINEQYF.

The rearrangement links TRBV28 to TRBJ2-1, with TRBD2 matching 9 bases. The CDR3 totals 19 residues. The ends lost 5 bases at V and 4 bases at J; junction bases unmatched: 18. Looked up from germline, CDR1 is MDHEN and CDR2 is SYDVKM. Written as DNA, the CDR3 is TGTGCCAGCAGTCCACTTCCGGGTCGCGGGAGGGCCAAATACAATGAGCAGTTCTTC. Amino acids: CASSPLPGRGRAKYNEQFF. Variable domain in full (rest from reference TRBV28 and TRBJ2-1): DVKVTQSSRYLVKRTGEKVFLECVQDMDHENMFWYRQDPGLGLRLIYFSYDVKMKEKGDIPEGYSVSREKKERFSLILESASTNQTSMYLCASSPLPGRGRAKYNEQFFGPGTRLTVL.

The J gene is TRBJ2-7, the V gene TRBV4-1, with D uncertain. V lost 2 bases, J lost 2 bases, and 7 bases lay in between. Looked up from germline, CDR1 is MGHRA and CDR2 is YSYEKL. This CDR3 spans 13 amino acids. CDR3 sequence reads: CASSQSEPYEQYF. In nucleotides, the CDR3 is TGCGCCAGCAGCCAATCAGAGCCCTACGAGCAGTACTTC.

This sequence joins TRBV2 and TRBJ1-1; TRBD1 matches 7 bases. Germline V gives CDR1 SNHLY, CDR2 FYNNEI. The V and J ends lost 5 bases and 2 bases, in that order; junction bases with no gene match: 5. This CDR3 contains 14 residues. This CDR3 is CASSSDRFNTEAFF. The CDR3 DNA sequence: TGTGCCAGCAGTTCGGACAGGTTTAACACTGAAGCTTTCTTT.

The chain is built from TRBV11-2 and TRBJ2-7; D is perhaps TRBD1 or TRBD2 (5 bases each). Germline loops: CDR1 SGHAT, CDR2 FQNNGV. The V end was cut by 6 bases, the J end by 0 bases, with 15 bases between. This CDR3 has 15 amino acids. The CDR3 DNA is TGTGCCAGCAGTTACGTTTGGGGGTTCTCCTACGAGCAGTACTTC. It is translated as CASSYVWGFSYEQYF.

This clone has just a few counts. The CDR3: CASSVLPTGELFF. The CDR3 nucleotides read TGTGCCAGCTCCGTACTCCCGACCGGGGAGCTGTTTTTT. The V and J genes are TRBV18 and TRBJ2-2, with D hard to call. V was shortened by 6 bases and J by 5 bases, with 10 bases between the two germline ends. The length of the CDR3 is 13 residues. Germline-derived CDR1 and CDR2 are KGHSH and LQKENI.

This clone was observed a handful of times. The V gene is TRBV5-6, the J gene TRBJ2-7; 8 positions agree with TRBD1. Germline trimming cut 2 bases from V and 5 bases from J; bases unmatched to any gene: 6. Germline-derived CDR1 and CDR2 are SGHDT and YYEEEE. The CDR3 length is 14 residues. CDR3 sequence reads: CASSLDRGYDEQYF. The CDR3 bases are TGTGCCAGCAGCTTAGACAGGGGCTACGACGAGCAGTACTTC.

By share of the sample, this clone is medium-sized. This chain uses TRBV4-2 with TRBJ2-7; tentatively, D is TRBD2 (7 bases). Trimming took 0 bases from V and 4 from J, leaving 13 bases between them. Per the germline V gene, CDR1 is LGHNA and CDR2 is YNFKEQ. The CDR3 runs to 15 residues. For the CDR3, the DNA is TGTGCCAGCAGCCAAGAGGGAGGGGGTAGATACGAGCAGTACTTC. Translation gives CASSQEGGGRYEQYF.

J is TRBJ2-2 and V is TRBV19; D is possibly TRBD1 or TRBD2 (5 bases each). The CDR3 has 14 amino acids. Germline V lookup: CDR1 LNHDA, CDR2 SQIVND (reference sequence). With 6 bases removed from V and 2 bases from J, the gap between germline ends came to 10 bases. CDR3 region: CASRGTHNTGELFF. For the CDR3, the DNA is TGTGCCAGTAGGGGGACCCACAACACCGGGGAGCTGTTTTTT.

This chain uses TRBV11-2 with TRBJ2-1; 11 bases match TRBD2. The germline CDR1 and CDR2 sequences are SGHAT and FQNNGV. The CDR3 is made up of 15 amino acids. V was pared by 5 bases and J by 8 bases, with 8 bases of the junction left unmatched. CDR3 coding DNA: TGTGCCAGCAGCCCAACTAGCGGGAGAGTCGATGAGCAGTTCTTC. This sequence encodes CASSPTSGRVDEQFF. Together with reference TRBV11-2 and TRBJ2-1, the CDR3 gives the full variable domain: EAGVAQSPRYKIIEKRQSVAFWCNPISGHATLYWYQQILGQGPKLLIQFQNNGVVDDSQLPKDRFSAERLKGVDSTLKIQPAKLEDSAVYLCASSPTSGRVDEQFFGPGTRLTVL.

The V call is TRBV28, the J call TRBJ1-2, with 7 bases aligning to TRBD1. The germline gives CDR1 MDHEN, CDR2 SYDVKM. The J segment lost 5 bases and the V segment lost 7 bases, leaving 13 bases of the junction unmatched. The CDR3 is 15 residues long. The CDR3 DNA reads as TGTGCCAGCACCCAGGGGGGGGCTCTCAATTATGGCTACACCTTC. Translated, it gives CASTQGGALNYGYTF.